This TCR beta chain was identified during a study of T cell responses to AZD1222 COVID-19 vaccine. Study context: Analysis merged second doses at about 4 or about 12 weeks.

This CDR3 is 18 amino acids long. Germline CDR1 reads MNHEY; CDR2 reads SMNVEV (reference sequence). Trimming at V came to 4 bases and at J to 5 bases, leaving 15 bases not matched to a gene. Study-wide results and limits: Females made up more of the donors, who were largely white British, and clonal diversity may have come out too low. Spike was spanned by vaccine-associated CD4 TCRs, with dominance at 160-218 and 743-854.

Sequencing was performed with immunoSEQ multiplex PCR; in TCRdb, only in-frame clones are kept and a portion is missing. In the table there are 65,000 to 90,000 clones, about nine tenths of which are singletons. Regarding this clone: Antigen unknown.

The rearrangement joins TRBV27 to TRBJ2-5; 11 positions match TRBD1. This TCR was recovered from an adult in good health. Sample: peripheral blood, taken on day 0 of AZD1222 vaccination. CDR3 amino acids: CASSSLAWGQGVGETQYF. Written as DNA, the CDR3 is TGTGCCAGCAGTTCCTTGGCGTGGGGACAGGGGGTTGGGGAGACCCAGTACTTC.